The T cell receptor (beta chain) under discussion was sequenced for a study of OX40 agonist ivuxolimab in advanced cancers. The study, taken as a whole, reports: The study found that CD8+ T cells averaged more expanded clones than CD4+. The work left the antigen specificity of expanded peripheral T cells undetermined. Low levels of normalized T-cell clonal expansion also appeared in some nonresponders.

CDR1 is LNHDA, CDR2 SQIVND, per germline (reference sequence). This CDR3 has 12 residues. V dropped 6 bases and J dropped 11 bases, with 16 bases sitting between them. Assay: immunoSEQ multiplex PCR; the TCRdb copy retains only in-frame clones and omits some. Of some 72,000 clones listed, roughly 80% are singletons. This clone was observed a few times. Its cognate antigen is unknown. V is TRBV19 and J is TRBJ1-1; perhaps TRBD1 as D (6 bases). The origin of this receptor is an adult with an advanced solid tumor such as melanoma, head and neck, liver or kidney cancer. The sequencing here drew on CD4+ or CD8+ T cells sorted from blood, taken in a trial of the OX40 agonist ivuxolimab. CDR3 region: CASSQTGLDAFF. The CDR3 nucleotides read TGTGCCAGTAGCCAAACAGGGCTCGACGCTTTCTTT.